The 9 T cell receptor beta chains given below trace back to one sample, sequenced in a study of blood T cell repertoires in COVID-19. Only in-frame clones appear in the TCRdb table, and some are missing; sequencing was by immunoSEQ multiplex PCR. The sample has about 130,000 clones, roughly three quarters seen once. Sequencing was carried out using peripheral blood. The receptors stem from a woman between 65 and 79 years old with acute or convalescent COVID-19.

This clone appeared a single time. The chain couples TRBV7-2 to TRBJ1-2; TRBD1 is a possible D gene (5 bases). Germline V gene lookup returns CDR1 SGHTA and CDR2 FQGNSA. The CDR3 loop spans 16 amino acids. Between the trimmed V and J ends, which lost 5 bases and 0 bases, there was a span of 16 bases. The chain's CDR3 is CASSHGGEGANYGYTF. The DNA for the CDR3 is TGTGCCAGCAGCCATGGGGGGGAAGGAGCTAACTATGGCTACACCTTC.

This chain uses TRBV6-5 with TRBJ2-2, with 7 nucleotides matching TRBD1. The CDR3 covers 14 residues. Germline CDR1 reads MNHEY; CDR2 reads SVGAGI. V lost 6 bases and J lost 5; bases outside the gene matches: 6. The CDR3 sequence is CASRQQGWTGELFF. The CDR3 DNA reads TGTGCCAGCAGGCAACAGGGGTGGACCGGGGAGCTGTTTTTT.

The chain employs TRBV6-2 or TRBV6-3 and TRBJ1-6, with D perhaps matching TRBD1 (6 bases). The CDR3 sequence is 15 residues long. Germline V gives CDR1 MNHEY, CDR2 SVGEGT. V lost 5 bases and J 5 bases, leaving 13 bases between the germline ends. CDR3 sequence (DNA): TGTGCCAGCAGTCCCACGGACAGTGATAATTCACCCCTCCACTTT. Protein: CASSPTDSDNSPLHF.

This chain links TRBV12-3 or TRBV12-4 with TRBJ2-1; D unclear. Trimming cost V 7 bases and J 3 bases, with 4 bases left between them. The CDR3 has 11 residues. This CDR3 reads CASTNYNEQFF. CDR3 nucleotides: TGTGCCAGCACCAACTACAATGAGCAGTTCTTC.

This sequence joins TRBV14 and TRBJ2-5, with 8 bases lining up with TRBD2. The CDR3 has 15 amino acids. Germline V gene sequence: CDR1 SGHDN, CDR2 FVKESK. Trimming took 4 bases from V and 5 from J; bases not matched to a gene: 9. The CDR3 loop is CASSLAGSGGETQYF. In DNA, the CDR3 is TGTGCCAGCAGCCTCGCGGGGAGCGGGGGCGAGACCCAGTACTTC.

V usage is TRBV4-2 and J usage is TRBJ2-3; the match to TRBD2 covers 11 bases. The CDR3 loop spans 15 amino acids. J lost 3 bases, V lost 5 bases, and 4 bases had no gene match. CDR1 and CDR2 from the germline V gene are LGHNA and YNFKEQ. The DNA of the CDR3 is TGTGCCAGCAGCGAGACTAGCGGGATAACAGATACGCAGTATTTT. Amino acids: CASSETSGITDTQYF.

V gene TRBV7-2 combines with J gene TRBJ2-1; D is possibly TRBD2 (5 bases). CDR3 size: 13 residues. V was clipped by 8 bases and J by 3 bases, with 11 bases between them. CDR1 and CDR2 from the germline V gene are SGHTA and FQGNSA. In DNA form, the CDR3 reads TGTGCCAGCGGCCAAGGACTCTACAATGAGCAGTTCTTC. Translated: CASGQGLYNEQFF.

The table lists this clone with a few counts. The CDR3 coding sequence is TGTGCCAGCAGCTTAGTAGGACAGGTCAATGAGCAGTTCTTC. This translates into CASSLVGQVNEQFF. V gene TRBV7-9 combines with J gene TRBJ2-1; 7 bases are a match to TRBD1. This CDR3 has 14 amino acids. Germline V lookup: CDR1 SEHNR, CDR2 FQNEAQ (reference sequence). V trimming: 1 base; J trimming: 6 bases; junction bases outside the gene matches: 3. The variable domain in full, completed from reference TRBV7-9 and TRBJ2-1, reads DTGVSQNPRHKITKRGQNVTFRCDPISEHNRLYWYRQTLGQGPEFLTYFQNEAQLEKSRLLSDRFSAERPKGSFSTLEIQRTEQGDSAMYLCASSLVGQVNEQFFGPGTRLTVL.

The chain carries TRBV19 and TRBJ1-5, with D possibly being TRBD1 (6 bases). CDR1 is LNHDA, CDR2 SQIVND, per germline (reference sequence). The V and J ends lost 6 bases and 4 bases respectively, with 13 bases between them. The CDR3 contains 14 residues. The CDR3 sequence: CASRKGGGNQPQHF. The CDR3 coding sequence is TGTGCCAGTAGAAAAGGGGGGGGGAATCAGCCCCAGCATTTT.